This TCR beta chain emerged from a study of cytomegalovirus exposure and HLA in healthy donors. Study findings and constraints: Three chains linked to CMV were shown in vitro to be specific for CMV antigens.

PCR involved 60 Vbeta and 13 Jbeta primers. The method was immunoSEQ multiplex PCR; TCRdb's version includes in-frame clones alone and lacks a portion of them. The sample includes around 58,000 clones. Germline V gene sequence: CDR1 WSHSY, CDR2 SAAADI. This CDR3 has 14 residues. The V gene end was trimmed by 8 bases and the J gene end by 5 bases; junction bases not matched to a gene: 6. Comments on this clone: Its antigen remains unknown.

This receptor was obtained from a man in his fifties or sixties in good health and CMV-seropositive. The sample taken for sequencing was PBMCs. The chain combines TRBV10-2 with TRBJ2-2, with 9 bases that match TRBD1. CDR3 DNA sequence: TGCGCCAGCTATGGACAGGGGTTAACCGGGGAGCTGTTTTTT. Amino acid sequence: CASYGQGLTGELFF.